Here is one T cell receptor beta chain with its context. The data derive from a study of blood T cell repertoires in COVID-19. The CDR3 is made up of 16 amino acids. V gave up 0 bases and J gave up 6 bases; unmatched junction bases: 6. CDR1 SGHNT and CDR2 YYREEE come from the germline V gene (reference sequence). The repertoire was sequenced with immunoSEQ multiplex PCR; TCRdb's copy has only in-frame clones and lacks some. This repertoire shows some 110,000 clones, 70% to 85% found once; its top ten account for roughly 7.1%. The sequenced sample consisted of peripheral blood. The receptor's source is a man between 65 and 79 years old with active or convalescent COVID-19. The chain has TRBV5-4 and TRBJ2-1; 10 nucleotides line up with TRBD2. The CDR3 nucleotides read TGTGCCAGCAGCTTGGAAGCGGGGGGGCGGTTCAATGAGCAGTTCTTC. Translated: CASSLEAGGRFNEQFF.